This TCR beta chain derives from a study of blood T cells in healthy people across ages. Study-level points and caveats: Older age went with lower TCR beta diversity per million T cells, in a roughly linear way.

The CDR3 is 13 amino acids. V gave up 7 bases and J gave up 8 bases; unmatched junction bases: 10. The donors, healthy Caucasians from Russia, were aged roughly 6 to 95. In regard to this clonotype: What it binds is not known.

The authors ran a second PCR of 7 to 11 cycles using a sample-barcoded 5' primer and a J-beta primer mix. TCRdb called the 5' RACE reads again in MiXCR, with one record for every CDR3 protein. The repertoire consists of some 1.4 million distinct CDR3 sequences, with roughly 40% occurring once and the leading ten covering less than 8%. The chain joins TRBV12-3 or TRBV12-4 to TRBJ1-2; 7 bases line up with TRBD1. This TCR was recovered from a woman between 18 and 30 years old in good health. Sequencing used blood. CDR3 nucleotides: TGTGCCAGCACCGAGGGGGCGCTCGGAGGCTACACCTTC. This sequence encodes CASTEGALGGYTF.